Presented here are 26 T cell receptor beta chains from one specimen sequenced in a study of T cells in Graves' hyperthyroidism and ophthalmopathy. RNA transcripts provided the source from which TCR beta CDR3 regions were amplified. The HTBI primer set drove a first-round RT-PCR of the TCR CDR3. TCRdb processed the multiplex PCR reads anew with MiXCR; each CDR3 protein has one entry. The sample has 660,000 or so distinct CDR3 sequences, about 45% seen once. Material for sequencing was peripheral blood or thyroid tissue (not recorded which). The origin of the receptors is an adult man with Graves' disease, either hyperthyroidism or ophthalmopathy (not recorded which).

The rearrangement uses TRBV7-8 and TRBJ1-6; a possible D gene is TRBD1 (6 bases). Germline V lookup: CDR1 SGHVS, CDR2 FQNEAQ. The ends were cut back, 4 bases at V and 6 bases at J, with 16 bases in the middle. This CDR3 contains 16 residues. The CDR3 here is CASSSYTGPGNSPLHF. CDR3 in DNA: TGTGCCAGCAGCTCATACACAGGGCCGGGTAATTCACCCCTCCACTTT.

As concerns this clonotype: A much larger clone sits a single nucleotide away, making a read error possible. V and J are TRBV24-1 and TRBJ1-2; the D is unclear. Germline values: CDR1 KGHDR, CDR2 SFDVKD. The CDR3 is 13 residues long. CDR3 region: CAISSGPRLGYTF. The CDR3 DNA reads TGTGCCATCAGTTCCGGACCCCGCCTTGGCTACACCTTC.

V usage is TRBV10-3 and J usage is TRBJ2-6; D uncertain. V was cut by 7 bases and J by 2 bases, with 3 bases left in between. This CDR3 has 12 amino acids. The germline CDR1 and CDR2 sequences are ENHRY and SYGVKD. CDR3: CAITAGANVLTF. The CDR3 DNA reads TGTGCCATCACAGCTGGGGCCAACGTCCTGACTTTC.

In the case of this clonotype: At one end, the junction sequence differs from germline, possibly due to a read error. The chain carries TRBV7-9 and TRBJ1-2; D perhaps matches TRBD1 (6 bases). The V gene's germline CDR1 is SEHNR and CDR2 FQNEAQ (reference sequence). This CDR3 spans 15 amino acids. CDR3 nucleotide sequence: TGCGCCAGCAGCCAAGTGGGAGACAGGCTCTATGGCTACACCTTC. Protein product: CASSQVGDRLYGYTF.

Of note for this clonotype: A much more abundant neighbour one base away suggests this may be a read error. The chain is built from TRBV19 and TRBJ1-5; tentative D call: TRBD1 (5 bases). Germline lookup yields CDR1 LNHDA and CDR2 SQIVND (reference sequence). CDR3 length equals 15 residues. V was trimmed by 9 bases and J by 2 bases, leaving 17 bases between them. CDR3 in DNA: TGTGCCAGCGGCTGGGGGGGGTCAGGCAATCAGCCCCAGCATTTT. Translated, it gives CASGWGGSGNQPQHF.

The chain recombines TRBV6-1 with TRBJ2-5; D possibly matches TRBD1 or TRBD2 (5 bases each). V lost 5 bases, J lost 1 base, and 11 bases lay in between. Germline assignment: CDR1 MNHNS and CDR2 SASEGT. The length of the CDR3 is 14 residues. The CDR3 nucleotides read TGTGCCAGCAGTCGGGGACGGAGCCAAGAGACCCAGTACTTC. Translated, it gives CASSRGRSQETQYF.

This chain uses TRBV7-9 with TRBJ1-5, with D perhaps matching TRBD1 (6 bases). CDR3 size: 15 residues. V gave up 6 bases and J gave up 4 bases, with 16 bases separating them. Looked up from germline, CDR1 is SEHNR and CDR2 is FQNEAQ (reference sequence). The CDR3 coding sequence is TGTGCCAGCAGTGCCGGGGACACGGCTAATCAGCCCCAGCATTTT. Residues: CASSAGDTANQPQHF.

V and J are TRBV7-8 and TRBJ1-1, with 7 bases aligning to TRBD1. With V trimmed by 5 bases and J by 5 bases, 8 bases remained unmatched. This CDR3 is built from 14 residues. The germline V gene has CDR1 SGHVS and CDR2 FQNEAQ. The CDR3 sequence is CASSPRGGLTEAFF. CDR3 DNA: TGTGCCAGCAGCCCCAGGGGGGGCCTTACTGAAGCTTTCTTT.

This clonotype was seen only a few times. The chain is built from TRBV29-1 and TRBJ2-5; TRBD1 aligns across 12 bases. V lost 7 bases, J lost 5 bases, and 11 bases stayed unmatched. CDR1 is SQVTM, CDR2 ANQGSEA, per germline. The CDR3 covers 15 residues. The CDR3 region has the DNA TGCAGCGCGGGGGGGGGGACAGGGGGCGCGGAGACCCAGTACTTC. Its translation is CSAGGGTGGAETQYF.

Ten or more counts support this clonotype. The chain has TRBV7-6 and TRBJ2-5; D is undetermined. CDR3 size: 14 residues. Germline loops: CDR1 SGHVS, CDR2 FNYEAQ. With 3 bases removed from V and 4 bases from J, the gap between germline ends came to 12 bases. CDR3 residues: CASSFGAAGETQYF. The CDR3 bases are TGTGCCAGCAGCTTTGGCGCGGCTGGAGAGACCCAGTACTTC. The full variable domain, in which reference TRBV7-6 and TRBJ2-5 provide the parts outside the CDR3, is GAGVSQSPRYKVTKRGQDVALRCDPISGHVSLYWYRQALGQGPEFLTYFNYEAQQDKSGLPNDRFSAERPEGSISTLTIQRTEQRDSAMYRCASSFGAAGETQYFGPGTRLLVL.

About this clonotype: The conserved final phenylalanine or tryptophan is absent from the CDR3, which likely points to a read error. The DNA is omitted, as the CDR3 cannot be located on it reliably, and the CDR3 follows TCRdb's listing. The gene calls are TRBV29-1 and TRBJ1-4. Germline V CDR1 and CDR2: SQVTM, ANQGSEA. The CDR3 is 8 amino acids in total, end residues counted. CDR3 in amino acids: CSVEEEGD.

This clonotype was seen many times. A read error may produce the germline difference seen at one junction end. The rearrangement links TRBV7-7 to TRBJ1-3; D uncertain. Per germline, CDR1 SSHAT and CDR2 FNYEAQ (reference sequence). This CDR3 has 14 amino acids. This chain's CDR3 is CASSPSVTGNTIYF. As DNA, the CDR3 is TGTGCTAGCAGCCCTAGTGTTACTGGAAACACCATATATTTT.

This chain links TRBV20-1 with TRBJ2-7, with 8 bases matching TRBD2. Germline CDR1 reads DFQATT; CDR2 reads SNEGSKA (reference sequence). The CDR3 length is 12 residues. With 6 bases clipped from V and 0 bases from J, the junction kept 1 base outside the gene matches. The DNA for the CDR3 is TGCAGTGCAGGGACTAGCTCCTACGAGCAGTACTTC. It yields the protein CSAGTSSYEQYF.

V is TRBV29-1 and J is TRBJ1-2, with D tentatively TRBD1 (5 bases). The V end was cut by 6 bases, the J end by 10 bases, with 15 bases between. The CDR3 is made up of 11 amino acids. CDR1 is SQVTM and CDR2 is ANQGSEA in the germline V gene. The CDR3 DNA sequence: TGCAGCGTCCGGTCAGGGCTGGCCTACACCTTC. Encoded protein: CSVRSGLAYTF.

The chain joins TRBV2 to TRBJ1-1; 7 bases match TRBD1. The CDR3 runs 13 residues. Germline CDR1 is SNHLY and CDR2 is FYNNEI. V was pared by 8 bases and J by 0 bases, with 3 bases of the junction left unmatched. CDR3 protein: CASGQAMNTEAFF. The CDR3 nucleotides read TGTGCCAGCGGACAGGCGATGAACACTGAAGCTTTCTTT.

Concerning this clonotype itself: Compared with germline, one end of the junction differs, possibly owing to a read error. V and J are TRBV19 and TRBJ1-5, with no clear D. Germline V gene sequence: CDR1 LNHDA, CDR2 SQIVND (reference sequence). This CDR3 is built from 11 residues. The CDR3 sequence: CACSAGEPQHF. In DNA form, the CDR3 reads TGTGCCTGTAGTGCCGGGGAGCCCCAGCATTTT.

This chain connects TRBV20-1 to TRBJ1-4; 10 bases map to TRBD1. CDR3 length equals 14 residues. V gave up 1 base and J gave up 6 bases; unmatched junction bases: 2. CDR1 and CDR2 (germline): DFQATT, SNEGSKA (reference sequence). The CDR3 sequence is CSARGGTGDEKLFF. As DNA, the CDR3 is TGCAGTGCTAGAGGGGGGACAGGGGATGAAAAACTGTTTTTT.

The chain combines TRBV2 with TRBJ1-6; D gene ambiguous. The CDR3 has 13 amino acids. Trimming pared 7 bases from V and 6 bases from J, leaving 10 bases between. The germline gives CDR1 SNHLY, CDR2 FYNNEI. CDR3 sequence: CASKEQSNSPLHF. In nucleotides, the CDR3 is TGTGCCAGCAAGGAACAAAGTAATTCACCCCTCCACTTT.

The chain joins TRBV20-1 to TRBJ2-7, with D possibly TRBD1 on 5 matching bases. This CDR3 spans 14 amino acids. CDR1 and CDR2 (germline): DFQATT, SNEGSKA (reference sequence). Trimming shortened V by 0 bases and J by 3 bases, and 12 bases separated the two germline ends. CDR3 protein: CSARDLRTHYEQYF. The CDR3 nucleotides read TGCAGTGCTAGAGATCTTAGGACACACTACGAGCAGTACTTC.

This chain links TRBV7-9 with TRBJ1-6; 9 nucleotides match TRBD1. Trimming at V came to 5 bases and at J to 10 bases, leaving 15 bases not matched to a gene. CDR3 length: 17 amino acids. Germline V CDR1 and CDR2: SEHNR, FQNEAQ (reference sequence). CDR3 sequence reads: CASSHRSGTGQRSPLHF. CDR3 nucleotide sequence: TGTGCCAGCAGCCACCGATCCGGGACAGGGCAGCGCTCACCCCTCCACTTT.

Worth noting for this clonotype: A much larger clone differs by one base, so this may be a read error. The chain uses TRBV24-1 and TRBJ1-2; unclear D gene. Per the germline V gene, CDR1 is KGHDR and CDR2 is SFDVKD. The CDR3 sequence is 14 residues long. Trimming pared 7 bases from V and 5 bases from J, leaving 16 bases between. The CDR3 sequence is CATSVGSLGYGYTF. CDR3 sequence (DNA): TGTGCCACCAGCGTAGGGAGCTTAGGATATGGCTACACCTTC.

Ten or more counts support this clonotype. The chain recombines TRBV12-3 or TRBV12-4 with TRBJ1-5; weak D call: TRBD1 (6 bases). This CDR3 is 15 amino acids long. The germline V and J ends were trimmed by 2 bases and 4 bases, with 12 bases remaining between them. The CDR3 spells CASSLNPQGNQPQHF. DNA for the CDR3: TGTGCCAGCAGTTTAAACCCCCAGGGGAATCAGCCCCAGCATTTT.

V and J are TRBV7-9 and TRBJ1-6; a possible D gene is TRBD1 (6 bases). This CDR3 spans 13 amino acids. Germline loops: CDR1 SEHNR, CDR2 FQNEAQ (reference sequence). Between the trimmed V and J ends, which lost 3 bases and 10 bases, there was a span of 10 bases. Here the CDR3 reads CASSFWTESPLHF. The CDR3 coding sequence is TGTGCCAGCAGCTTTTGGACAGAATCACCCCTCCACTTT.

In its sample, this clonotype was seen many times. This chain connects TRBV6-6 to TRBJ1-6, with D hard to call. The V and J ends lost 6 bases and 11 bases respectively, with 11 bases between them. This CDR3 spans 12 amino acids. Germline V lookup: CDR1 MNHNY, CDR2 SVGAGI (reference sequence). The chain's CDR3 is CASSLSTPPLHF. Written as DNA, the CDR3 is TGTGCCAGCAGCCTCTCTACACCACCCCTCCACTTT.

Notes on this clonotype: A much larger clone differs from this one at a single base, so this may be a read error. The chain couples TRBV20-1 to TRBJ1-2; D may be TRBD1 (6 bases). The germline V gene encodes CDR1 DFQATT and CDR2 SNEGSKA (reference sequence). The CDR3 has 13 residues. Trimming took 6 bases from V and 4 from J, leaving 15 bases between them. In DNA, the CDR3 is TGCAGTGCGAGCCCTAACAGGGCCTATGGCTACACCTTC. This encodes CSASPNRAYGYTF.

This rearrangement joins TRBV7-1 to TRBJ2-5; 9 bases are a match to TRBD1. TRBV7-1 is an ORF, with its function uncertain. This CDR3 is built from 17 residues. V was clipped by 3 bases and J by 5 bases; unmatched bases: 13. The CDR3 coding sequence is TGTGCCAGCAGCTCGACGACACAGGGGGCCGCGGGGGAGACCCAGTACTTC. Protein product: CASSSTTQGAAGETQYF.